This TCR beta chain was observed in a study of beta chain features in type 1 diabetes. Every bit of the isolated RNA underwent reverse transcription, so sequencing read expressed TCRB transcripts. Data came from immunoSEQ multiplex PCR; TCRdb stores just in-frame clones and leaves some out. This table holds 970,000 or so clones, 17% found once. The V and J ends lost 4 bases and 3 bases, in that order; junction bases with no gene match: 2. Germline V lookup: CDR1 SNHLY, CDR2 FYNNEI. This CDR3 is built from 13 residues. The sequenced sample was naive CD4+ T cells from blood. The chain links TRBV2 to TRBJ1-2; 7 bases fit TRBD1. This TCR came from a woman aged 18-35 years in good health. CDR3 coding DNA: TGTGCCAGCAGTGGGGGGACAGACTATGGCTACACCTTC. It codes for CASSGGTDYGYTF.